This TCR beta chain was retrieved from a study of T cell responses to AZD1222 COVID-19 vaccine. Study-level findings and limits: White British donors predominated, females outnumbered males, and clonal diversity was possibly underestimated. Vaccine-associated CD4 TCRs ranged over spike, dominating at 160-218 and 743-854. Baseline antibody screening turned up just six or seven seropositive AZD1222 recipients.

The V and J ends lost 4 bases and 5 bases, in that order; junction bases with no gene match: 7. The CDR3 contains 15 residues. CDR1 KGHDR and CDR2 SFDVKD come from the germline V gene. A word on this clone: Its antigen is not identified.

Clones were sequenced by immunoSEQ multiplex PCR, and TCRdb holds only the in-frame ones, with some missing. The sample includes some 140,000 clones, roughly 90% of them seen just once. The V and J genes are TRBV24-1 and TRBJ2-1; 7 nucleotides line up with TRBD1. The clonotype originates from an adult in good health. This specimen consisted of peripheral blood, obtained on day 0 of AZD1222 vaccination. For the CDR3, the DNA is TGTGCCACCAGTGACCTTCAGGGGGATAACAATGAGCAGTTCTTC. Translating it yields CATSDLQGDNNEQFF.